This T cell receptor beta chain was sequenced for a study of Graves' ophthalmopathy and Graves' hyperthyroidism. Overall study findings and caveats: Detection in blood was also observed for most expanded thyroid clonotypes above 0.001 frequency.

Amplified material comprised TCR beta CDR3 regions derived from RNA transcripts. After a first-round RT-PCR with HTBI primers, a second-round multiplex PCR was run. One entry per CDR3 protein, called by TCRdb with MiXCR from the multiplex PCR reads. Of 200,000 to 300,000 distinct CDR3 sequences detected, 45% appear once; the ten largest clones hold about 45%. The CDR3 is 16 residues long. Germline V gene sequence: CDR1 MDHEN, CDR2 SYDVKM. In the case of this clonotype: Its antigen is unknown. One end of the junction fails to match germline, which may point to a read error.

The TCR sequence derives from an adult man with Graves' ophthalmopathy. The rearrangement links TRBV28 to TRBJ1-4; 7 nucleotides line up with TRBD1. Sequenced sample: peripheral blood. In DNA form, the CDR3 reads TGTGCCAGCAGTTTATGGCAGGGGGAAGTTAATGGAAAACTGTTTTTT. Its translation: CASSLWQGEVNGKLFF.